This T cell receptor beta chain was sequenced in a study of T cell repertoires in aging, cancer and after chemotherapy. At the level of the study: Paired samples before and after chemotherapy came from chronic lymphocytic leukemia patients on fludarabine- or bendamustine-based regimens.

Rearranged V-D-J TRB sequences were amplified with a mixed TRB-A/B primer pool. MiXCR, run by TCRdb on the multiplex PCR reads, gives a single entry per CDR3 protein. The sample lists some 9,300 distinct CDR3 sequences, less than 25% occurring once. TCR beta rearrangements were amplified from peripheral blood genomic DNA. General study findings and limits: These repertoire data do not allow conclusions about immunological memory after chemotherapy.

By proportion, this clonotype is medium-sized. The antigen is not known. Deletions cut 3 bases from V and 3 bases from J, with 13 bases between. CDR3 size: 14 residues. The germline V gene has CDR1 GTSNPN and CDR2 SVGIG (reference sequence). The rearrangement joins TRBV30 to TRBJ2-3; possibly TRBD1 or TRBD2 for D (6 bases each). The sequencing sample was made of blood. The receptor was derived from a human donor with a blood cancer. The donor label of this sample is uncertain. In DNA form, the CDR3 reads TGTGCCTGGAGGTGGAGGGGGTCAACAGATACGCAGTATTTT. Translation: CAWRWRGSTDTQYF.